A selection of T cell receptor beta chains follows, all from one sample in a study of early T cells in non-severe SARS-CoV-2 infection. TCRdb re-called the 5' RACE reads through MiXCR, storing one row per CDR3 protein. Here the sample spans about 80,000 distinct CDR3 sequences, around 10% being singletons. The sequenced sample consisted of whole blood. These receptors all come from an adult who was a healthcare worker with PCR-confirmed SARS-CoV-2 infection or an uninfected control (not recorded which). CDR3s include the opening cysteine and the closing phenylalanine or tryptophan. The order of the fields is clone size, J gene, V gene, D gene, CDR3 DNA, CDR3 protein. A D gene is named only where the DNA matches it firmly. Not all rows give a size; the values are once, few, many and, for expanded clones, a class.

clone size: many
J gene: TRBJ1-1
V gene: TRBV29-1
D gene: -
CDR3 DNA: TGCAGCGTTTTGGGGGGGCGGTGGACTGAAGCTTTCTTT
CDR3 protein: CSVLGGRWTEAFF

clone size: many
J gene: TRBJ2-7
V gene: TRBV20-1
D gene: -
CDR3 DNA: TGCAGTGCTAGAGATTTGCGGAGATCCTACGAGCAGTACTTC
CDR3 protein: CSARDLRRSYEQYF

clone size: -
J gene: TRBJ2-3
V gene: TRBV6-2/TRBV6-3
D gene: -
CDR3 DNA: TGTGCCAGCAGTTACCCCACAGATACGCAGTATTTT
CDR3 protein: CASSYPTDTQYF

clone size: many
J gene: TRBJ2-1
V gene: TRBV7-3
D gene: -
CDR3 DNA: TGTGCCAGCAGCCTTGGAGGGGTCGGCTACAATGAGCAGTTCTTC
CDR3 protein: CASSLGGVGYNEQFF

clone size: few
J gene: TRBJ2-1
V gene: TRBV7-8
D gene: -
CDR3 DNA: TGTGCCAGCAGCTTAGGGCAGGGCCATGAGCAGTTCTTC
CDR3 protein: CASSLGQGHEQFF

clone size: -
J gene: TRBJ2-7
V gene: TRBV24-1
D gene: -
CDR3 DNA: TGTGCCACCAGTGATTCAACAGGTTACGAGCAGTACTTC
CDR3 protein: CATSDSTGYEQYF

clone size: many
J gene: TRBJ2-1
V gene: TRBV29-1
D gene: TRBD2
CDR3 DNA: TGCAGCGTTGAAGATTTTGGGACTAGGAAGTCCTACAATGAGCAGTTCTTC
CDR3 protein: CSVEDFGTRKSYNEQFF

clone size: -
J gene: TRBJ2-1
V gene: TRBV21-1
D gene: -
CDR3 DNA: TGTGCCAGCAGCAAGAGGCGAGCGGGGGGCACAAACTCCTACAATGAGCAGTTCTTC
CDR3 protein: CASSKRRAGGTNSYNEQFF

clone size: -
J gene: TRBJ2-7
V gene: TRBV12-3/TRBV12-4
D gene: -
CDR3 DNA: TGTGCCAGCAGTTTTCGGTCTTACGAGCAGTACTTC
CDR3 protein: CASSFRSYEQYF

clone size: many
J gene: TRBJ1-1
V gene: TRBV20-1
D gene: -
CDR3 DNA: TGCAGTGCCCGCAGGACTGAAGCTTTCTTT
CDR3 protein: CSARRTEAFF

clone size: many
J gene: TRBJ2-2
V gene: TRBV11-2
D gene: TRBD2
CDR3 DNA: TGTGCCAGCAGACAGCGGGGGTCGGGCACCGGGGAGCTGTTTTTT
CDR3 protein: CASRQRGSGTGELFF

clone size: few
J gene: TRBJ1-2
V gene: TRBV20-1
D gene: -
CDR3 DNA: TGCAGTGCTAGACCGGGACTGGGCTATGGCTACACCTTC
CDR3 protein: CSARPGLGYGYTF

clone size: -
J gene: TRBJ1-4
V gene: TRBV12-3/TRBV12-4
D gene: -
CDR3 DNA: TGTGCCAGCACCCGAGACGGGACCGCAACTAATGAAAAACTGTTTTTT
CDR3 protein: CASTRDGTATNEKLFF

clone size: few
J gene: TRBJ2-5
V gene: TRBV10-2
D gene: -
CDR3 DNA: TGCGCCAGCAGTGGACAAAAACAAGAGACCCAGTACTTC
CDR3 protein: CASSGQKQETQYF

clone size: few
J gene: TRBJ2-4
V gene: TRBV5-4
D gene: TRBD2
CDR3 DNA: TGTGCCAGCAGCTTGGCTAGCGGGACACTAGCCAAAAACATTCAGTACTTC
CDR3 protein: CASSLASGTLAKNIQYF

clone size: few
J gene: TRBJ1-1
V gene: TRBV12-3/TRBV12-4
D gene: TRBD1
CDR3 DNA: TGTGCCAGCAACCCGACCGGGACAGCGAGAAACACTGAAGCTTTCTTT
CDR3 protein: CASNPTGTARNTEAFF

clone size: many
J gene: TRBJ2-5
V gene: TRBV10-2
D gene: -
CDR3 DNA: TGCGCCAGCCGATTCGGGGCGGAGACCCAGTACTTC
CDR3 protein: CASRFGAETQYF

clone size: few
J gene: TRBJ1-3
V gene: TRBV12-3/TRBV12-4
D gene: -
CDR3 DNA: TGTGCCAGCAGTTCCCGAGGGGATCTTCCTGGAAACACCATATATTTT
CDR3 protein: CASSSRGDLPGNTIYF

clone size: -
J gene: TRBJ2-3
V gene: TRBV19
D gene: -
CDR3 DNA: TGTGCCAGTAGTATAGCCTCCCCAGATACGCAGTATTTT
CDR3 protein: CASSIASPDTQYF

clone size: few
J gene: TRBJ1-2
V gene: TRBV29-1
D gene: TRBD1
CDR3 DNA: TGCAGCGTCAGGGGGCTTGGCTACACCTTC
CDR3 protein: CSVRGLGYTF

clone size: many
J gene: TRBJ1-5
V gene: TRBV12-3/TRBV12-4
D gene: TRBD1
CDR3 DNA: TGTGCCAGCAGTCCGGACAGGGTAGACCAGCCCCAGCATTTT
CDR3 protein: CASSPDRVDQPQHF

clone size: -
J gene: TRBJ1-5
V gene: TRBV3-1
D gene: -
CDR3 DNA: TGTGCCAGCAGCCAAGAGACCCCAGGACGGCATAGCAATCAGCCCCAGCATTTT
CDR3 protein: CASSQETPGRHSNQPQHF

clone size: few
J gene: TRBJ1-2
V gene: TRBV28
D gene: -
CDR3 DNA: TGTGCCAGCATCAGGTCGGGGAGCTATGGCTACACCTTC
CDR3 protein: CASIRSGSYGYTF

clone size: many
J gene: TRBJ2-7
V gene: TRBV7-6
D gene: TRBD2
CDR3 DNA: TGTGCCAGCAGCTTAGAGGCGGGGGGCTCCTACGAGCAGTACTTC
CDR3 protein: CASSLEAGGSYEQYF

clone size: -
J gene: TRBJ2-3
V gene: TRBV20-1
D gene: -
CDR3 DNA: TGCAGTGCTAGTCGGGGAGATACGCAGTATTTT
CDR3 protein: CSASRGDTQYF

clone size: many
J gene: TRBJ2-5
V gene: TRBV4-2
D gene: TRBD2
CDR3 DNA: TGTGCCAGCAGCCAAGAAACGGTTAGCGGGATCCAAGAGACCCAGTACTTC
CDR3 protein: CASSQETVSGIQETQYF

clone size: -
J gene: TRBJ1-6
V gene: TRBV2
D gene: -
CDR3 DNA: TGTGCCAGCAGTTTTACCGACGCACCCCTCCACTTT
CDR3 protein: CASSFTDAPLHF

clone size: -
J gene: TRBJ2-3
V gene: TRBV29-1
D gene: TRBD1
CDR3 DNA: TGCAGCGTGGAGCTGGGACAGGGCCCGAGGAATACGCAGTATTTT
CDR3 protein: CSVELGQGPRNTQYF

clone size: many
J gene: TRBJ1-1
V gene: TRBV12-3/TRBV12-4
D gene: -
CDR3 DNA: TGTGCCAGCAAGGGAGTGGTGCAAGCTGAAGCTTTCTTT
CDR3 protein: CASKGVVQAEAFF

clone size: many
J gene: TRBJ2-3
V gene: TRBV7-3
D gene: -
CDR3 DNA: TGTGCCAGCAGCTCTACAGGTTCCCCTAGCACAGATACGCAGTATTTT
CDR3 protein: CASSSTGSPSTDTQYF

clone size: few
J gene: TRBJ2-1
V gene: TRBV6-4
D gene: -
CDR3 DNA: TGTGCCAGCAGTGACTCGATTTACGGGCGCAATGAGCAGTTCTTC
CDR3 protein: CASSDSIYGRNEQFF

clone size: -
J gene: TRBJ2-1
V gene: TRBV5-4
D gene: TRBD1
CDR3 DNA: TGTGCCAGCAGCCCCCGGGACAGCCGTAATGAGCAGTTCTTC
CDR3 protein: CASSPRDSRNEQFF

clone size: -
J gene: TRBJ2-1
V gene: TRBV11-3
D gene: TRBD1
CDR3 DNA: TGTGCCAGCAGCTTAGATGCGGGGACAGGCAATGAGCAGTTCTTC
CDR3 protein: CASSLDAGTGNEQFF

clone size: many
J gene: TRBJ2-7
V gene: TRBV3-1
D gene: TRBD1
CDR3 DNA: TGTGCCAGCAGCCAAGGGGACAGGGGTATCTACGAGCAGTACTTC
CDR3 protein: CASSQGDRGIYEQYF

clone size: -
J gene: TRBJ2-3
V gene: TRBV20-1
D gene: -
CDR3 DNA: TGCAGTGCTAGAGAGGCTCCAGCGGGCAACACAGATACGCAGTATTTT
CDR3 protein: CSAREAPAGNTDTQYF

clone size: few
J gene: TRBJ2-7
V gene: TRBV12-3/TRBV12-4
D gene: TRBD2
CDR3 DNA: TGTGCCAGCAGTTTAGGTCTAGCGGGCGACGAGCAGCACTTC
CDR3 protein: CASSLGLAGDEQHF

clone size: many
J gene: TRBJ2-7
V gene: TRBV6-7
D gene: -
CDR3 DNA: TGTGCCGGCCAGACTGACCCGTTCTGGGAGCAGTACTTC
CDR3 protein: CAGQTDPFWEQYF